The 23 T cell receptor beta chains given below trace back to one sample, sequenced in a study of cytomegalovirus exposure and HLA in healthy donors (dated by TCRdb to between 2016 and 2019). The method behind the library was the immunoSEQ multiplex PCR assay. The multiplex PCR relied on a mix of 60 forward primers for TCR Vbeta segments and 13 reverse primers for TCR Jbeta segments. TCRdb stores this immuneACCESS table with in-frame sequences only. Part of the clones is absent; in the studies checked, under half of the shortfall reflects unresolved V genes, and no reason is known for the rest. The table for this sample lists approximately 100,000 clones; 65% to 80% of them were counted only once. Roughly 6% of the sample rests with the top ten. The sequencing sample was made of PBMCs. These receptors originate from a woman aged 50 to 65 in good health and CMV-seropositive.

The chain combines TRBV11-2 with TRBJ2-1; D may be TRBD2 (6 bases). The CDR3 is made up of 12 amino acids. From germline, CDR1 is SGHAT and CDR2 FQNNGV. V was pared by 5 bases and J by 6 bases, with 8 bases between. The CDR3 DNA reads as TGTGCCAGCAGCCAGGAGGGCAATGAGCAGTTCTTC. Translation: CASSQEGNEQFF.

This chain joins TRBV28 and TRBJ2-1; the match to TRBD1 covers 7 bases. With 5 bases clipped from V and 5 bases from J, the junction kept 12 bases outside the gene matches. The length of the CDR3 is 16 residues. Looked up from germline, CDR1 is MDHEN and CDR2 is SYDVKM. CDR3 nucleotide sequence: TGTGCCAGCAGTCCGTCACAGGGGAATTTCGACAATGAGCAGTTCTTC. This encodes CASSPSQGNFDNEQFF.

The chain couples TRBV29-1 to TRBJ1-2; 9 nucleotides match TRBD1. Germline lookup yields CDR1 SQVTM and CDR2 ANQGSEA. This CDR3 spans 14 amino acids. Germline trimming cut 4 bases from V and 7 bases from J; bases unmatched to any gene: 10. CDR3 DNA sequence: TGCAGCGTTGGTCTCGGGGACAGGGACTCTGGCTACACCTTC. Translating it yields CSVGLGDRDSGYTF.

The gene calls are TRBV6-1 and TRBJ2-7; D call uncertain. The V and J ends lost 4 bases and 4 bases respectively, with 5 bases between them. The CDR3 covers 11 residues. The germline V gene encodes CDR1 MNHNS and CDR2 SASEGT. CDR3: CASSVQYEQYF. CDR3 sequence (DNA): TGTGCCAGCAGTGTACAGTACGAGCAGTACTTC.

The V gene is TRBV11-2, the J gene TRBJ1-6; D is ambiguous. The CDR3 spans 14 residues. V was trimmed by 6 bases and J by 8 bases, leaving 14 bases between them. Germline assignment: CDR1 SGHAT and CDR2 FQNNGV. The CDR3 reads CASRLISLDSPLHF. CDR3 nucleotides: TGTGCCAGCAGGCTGATAAGCCTGGATTCACCCCTCCACTTT.

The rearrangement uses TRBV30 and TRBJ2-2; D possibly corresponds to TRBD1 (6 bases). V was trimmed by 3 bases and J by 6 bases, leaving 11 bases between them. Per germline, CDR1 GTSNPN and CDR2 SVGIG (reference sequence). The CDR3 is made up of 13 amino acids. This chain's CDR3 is CAWREGGPGELFF. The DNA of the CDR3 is TGTGCCTGGAGGGAAGGGGGTCCCGGGGAGCTGTTTTTT.

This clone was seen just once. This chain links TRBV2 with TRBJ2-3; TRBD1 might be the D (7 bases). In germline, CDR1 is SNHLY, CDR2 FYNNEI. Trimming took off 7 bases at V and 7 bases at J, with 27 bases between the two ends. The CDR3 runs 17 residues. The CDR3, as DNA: TGTGCCAGCACAGGGGGGCCCTTAAGTAAAGGTCTCTATACGCAGTATTTT. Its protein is CASTGGPLSKGLYTQYF. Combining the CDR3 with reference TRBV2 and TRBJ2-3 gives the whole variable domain EPEVTQTPSHQVTQMGQEVILRCVPISNHLYFYWYRQILGQKVEFLVSFYNNEISEKSEIFDDQFSVERPDGSNFTLKIRSTKLEDSAMYFCASTGGPLSKGLYTQYFGPGTRLTVL.

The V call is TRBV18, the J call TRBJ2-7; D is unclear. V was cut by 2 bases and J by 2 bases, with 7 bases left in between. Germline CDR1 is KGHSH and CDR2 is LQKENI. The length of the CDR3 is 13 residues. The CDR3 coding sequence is TGTGCCAGCTCACCAATGCGAACCTACGAGCAGTACTTC. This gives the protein CASSPMRTYEQYF.

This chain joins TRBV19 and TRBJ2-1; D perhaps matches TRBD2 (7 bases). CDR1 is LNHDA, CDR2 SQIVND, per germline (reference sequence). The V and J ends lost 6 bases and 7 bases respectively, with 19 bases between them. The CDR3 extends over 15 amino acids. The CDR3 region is CASSRLPRGHNEQFF. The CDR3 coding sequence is TGTGCCAGTAGCCGATTACCGCGGGGGCATAATGAGCAGTTCTTC.

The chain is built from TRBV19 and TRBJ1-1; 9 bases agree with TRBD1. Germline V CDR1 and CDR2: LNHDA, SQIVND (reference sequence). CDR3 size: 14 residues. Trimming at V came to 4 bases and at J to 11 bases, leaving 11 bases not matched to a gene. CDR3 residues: CASSTRDRVEGAFF. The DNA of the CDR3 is TGTGCCAGTAGTACTAGGGACAGGGTTGAGGGGGCTTTCTTT.

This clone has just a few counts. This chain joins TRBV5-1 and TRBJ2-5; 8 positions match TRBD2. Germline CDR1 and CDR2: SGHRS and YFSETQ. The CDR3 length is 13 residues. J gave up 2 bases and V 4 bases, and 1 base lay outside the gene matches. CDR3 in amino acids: CASSPGGQETQYF. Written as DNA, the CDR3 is TGCGCCAGCAGCCCGGGGGGGCAAGAGACCCAGTACTTC.

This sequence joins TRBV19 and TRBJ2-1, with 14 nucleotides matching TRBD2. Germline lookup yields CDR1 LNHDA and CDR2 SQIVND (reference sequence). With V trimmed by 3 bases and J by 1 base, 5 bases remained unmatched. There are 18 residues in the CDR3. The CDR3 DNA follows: TGTGCCAGTAGTATCGGGACTAGCGGGGGTTTATCCTACAATGAGCAGTTCTTC. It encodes CASSIGTSGGLSYNEQFF.

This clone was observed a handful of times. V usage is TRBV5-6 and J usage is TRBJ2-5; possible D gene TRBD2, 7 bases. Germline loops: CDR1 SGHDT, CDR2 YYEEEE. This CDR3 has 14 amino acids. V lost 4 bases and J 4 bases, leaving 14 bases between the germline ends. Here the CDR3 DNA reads TGTGCCAGCAGCCCAACAGGGAGGGGAGAGACCCAGTACTTC. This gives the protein CASSPTGRGETQYF.

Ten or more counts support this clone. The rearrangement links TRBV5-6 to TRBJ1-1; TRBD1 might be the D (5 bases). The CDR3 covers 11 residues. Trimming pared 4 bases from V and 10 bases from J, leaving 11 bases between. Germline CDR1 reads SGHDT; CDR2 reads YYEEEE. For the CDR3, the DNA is TGTGCCAGCAGCCGGGGGGTAGGAGCTTTCTTT. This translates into CASSRGVGAFF.

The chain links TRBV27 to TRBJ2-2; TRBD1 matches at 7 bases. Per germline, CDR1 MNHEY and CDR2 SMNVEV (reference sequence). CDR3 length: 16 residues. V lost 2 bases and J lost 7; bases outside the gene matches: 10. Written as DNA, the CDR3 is TGTGCCAGCAGTTTACCCCCAGGGGGATATGGCGGGGAGCTGTTTTTT. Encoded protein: CASSLPPGGYGGELFF.

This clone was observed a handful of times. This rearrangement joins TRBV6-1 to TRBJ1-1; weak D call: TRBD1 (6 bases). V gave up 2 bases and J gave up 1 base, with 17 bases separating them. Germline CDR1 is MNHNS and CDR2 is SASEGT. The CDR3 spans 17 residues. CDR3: CASSEPRQDSRNTEAFF. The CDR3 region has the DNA TGTGCCAGCAGTGAACCGAGACAGGACTCTAGGAACACTGAAGCTTTCTTT.

The CDR3, as DNA: TGTGCCAGCAGCCAAGAGACAGGGGTTAACTATGGCTACACCTTC. Protein sequence: CASSQETGVNYGYTF. V gene TRBV4-2 combines with J gene TRBJ1-2, with 8 bases lining up with TRBD1. The CDR3 extends over 15 amino acids. J gave up 1 base and V 0 bases, and 1 base lay outside the gene matches. CDR1 LGHNA and CDR2 YNFKEQ come from the germline V gene.

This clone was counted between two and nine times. CDR3 loop: CASSPGTGDQPQHF. The CDR3, as DNA: TGTGCCAGCAGTCCCGGGACAGGGGATCAGCCCCAGCATTTT. The chain carries TRBV5-4 and TRBJ1-5; TRBD1 matches 10 bases. Germline V gives CDR1 SGHNT, CDR2 YYREEE (reference sequence). Germline trimming cut 5 bases from V and 5 bases from J; bases unmatched to any gene: 4. This CDR3 region has 14 residues.

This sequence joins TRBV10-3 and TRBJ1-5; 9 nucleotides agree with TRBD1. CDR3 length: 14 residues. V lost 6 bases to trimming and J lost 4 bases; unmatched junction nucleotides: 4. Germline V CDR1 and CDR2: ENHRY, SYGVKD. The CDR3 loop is CAISTGGENQPQHF. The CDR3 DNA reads TGTGCCATCAGCACAGGGGGCGAGAATCAGCCCCAGCATTTT.

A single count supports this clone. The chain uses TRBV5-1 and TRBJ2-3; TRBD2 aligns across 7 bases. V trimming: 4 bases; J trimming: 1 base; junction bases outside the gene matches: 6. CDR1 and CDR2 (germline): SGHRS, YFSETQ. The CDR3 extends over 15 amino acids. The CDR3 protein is CASSLGLGGTDTQYF. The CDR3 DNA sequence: TGCGCCAGCAGCCTAGGACTAGGGGGCACAGATACGCAGTATTTT.

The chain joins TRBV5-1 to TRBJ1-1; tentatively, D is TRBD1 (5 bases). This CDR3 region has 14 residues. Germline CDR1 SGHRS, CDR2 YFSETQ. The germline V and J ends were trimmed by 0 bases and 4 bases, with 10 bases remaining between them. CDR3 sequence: CASSLEPGITEAFF. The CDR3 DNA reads TGCGCCAGCAGCTTGGAGCCAGGGATCACTGAAGCTTTCTTT.

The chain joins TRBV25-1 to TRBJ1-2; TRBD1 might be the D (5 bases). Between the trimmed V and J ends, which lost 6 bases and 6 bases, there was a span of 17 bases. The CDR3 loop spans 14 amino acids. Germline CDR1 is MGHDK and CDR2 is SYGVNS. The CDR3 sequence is CASSLGRGLNGYTF. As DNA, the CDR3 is TGTGCCAGCAGCCTAGGGCGGGGACTCAATGGCTACACCTTC.

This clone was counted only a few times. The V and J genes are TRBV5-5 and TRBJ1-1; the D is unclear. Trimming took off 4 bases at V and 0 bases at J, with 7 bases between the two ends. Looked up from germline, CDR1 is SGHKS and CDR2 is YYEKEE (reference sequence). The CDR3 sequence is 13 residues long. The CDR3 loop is CASSAGMNTEAFF. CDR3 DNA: TGTGCCAGCAGCGCCGGGATGAACACTGAAGCTTTCTTT.